Detailed here is one TCR beta chain. Its recognized antigen is unknown. No base qualities exist here, and no much larger clone lies one base off it. Genomic DNA was used as template for profiling of TCR beta VDJ combinations and CDR3 sequences. An Illumina HiSeq 2000 was the platform used for TCR repertoire sequencing. Processing in the source paper ran as follows. Repertoires were assessed using TRBV/TRBJ rearrangement plots, CDR3 size and DJ length profiles, and Simpson's diversity index. The most abundant DNA sequence in the deep sequencing data was defined as the immunodominant clone. CDR3 amino acid sequences were checked for sharing between subjects and were compared against published repertoires and the VDJdb database. TCRdb trimmed public reads at Q25 via fastp, called clones via MiXCR and kept in-frame beta chains. CDR3 protein sequences are deduplicated, and each keeps its most common genes and DNA. The authors' filters were not applied to this entry. The sample profile shows a few hundred thousand distinct CDR3 sequences; around 33% of them were found once. The leading ten clones occupy about 0.8% of the sample.

These data are taken from a study of CD8+CD57+ T cells in acquired aplastic anemia listed by TCRdb under 2018. Looking at the study overall: On average, sorted CD4+ and CD8+ cells yielded 3.2 ug of extracted DNA, with a range of roughly 0.19 to 27.4 ug. CD8+CD57+ expansion was defined as frequency above the mean frequency observed in healthy subjects.

General study outcomes and caveats: No significant difference in CD8+ Simpson's diversity was found between patients and healthy controls (P=0.060). Around 27 CD8+ CDR3 sequences were shared between patients and controls but appeared highly expressed in patients and within their immunodominant clones.

Expansion of CD8+CD57+ cells had been shown by flow cytometry in the patients chosen for sequencing. Severe acquired aplastic anemia was diagnosed in all patients according to International Study of Aplastic Anemia and Agranulocytosis and Camitta criteria. No therapy had been received by the patients at the time of blood sampling. The study deep-sequenced TCR repertoires of sorted CD4+ and CD8+ blood T cells from severe aplastic anemia patients and healthy subjects. Patients were enrolled under clinicaltrials.gov protocols 00001620, 01623167, 00001397, 00071045, 00081523 and 00961064 in the USA. Ficoll-Paque density gradient centrifugation was used to isolate peripheral blood mononuclear cells. Before DNA extraction, CD4+ and CD8+ T cells were sorted by FACS or by magnetic beads. Input material: sorted CD4+, CD8+, or CD8+CD57+ T cells (not recorded which) from PBMCs. This TCR came from a human donor with aplastic anemia.

The CDR3 corresponds to CASSQGFGGNTIYF. The nucleotides read TGTGCCAGCAGCCAAGGATTTGGCGGAAACACCATATATTTT. The chain joins TRBV14 to TRBJ1-3, with the D gene uncertain. The CDR3 spans 14 residues, from the cysteine through the phenylalanine. Only CDR3 DNA is held: 42 bases, read in frame from base 1. The germline V gene provides CDR1 SGHDN and CDR2 FVKESK. The V end loses 1 base and the J end loses 4 bases, and a stretch of 8 bases separates them.